This is a list of T cell receptor beta chains from one sample in a study of Ad26.COV2.S vaccination and SARS-CoV-2 variants. Profiling relied on immunoSEQ multiplex PCR, and the TCRdb table lists in-frame clones only, not all of them. The table records about 470,000 clones, 90% of them present only once. The source material was peripheral blood, sampled in a trial of Ad26.COV2.S vaccine versus placebo. The receptors come from a person aged 18-60 years who received the Ad26.COV2.S COVID-19 vaccine or a placebo. The CDR3 runs from the conserved cysteine through the conserved F or W. Each record gives: clone size, J gene, D gene, V gene, CDR3 protein, CDR3 DNA. The D gene is left open where the match is weak. Clone size, where shown, is once, few, many, or a class for clones that have expanded.

abundance: -; j_gene: TRBJ2-7; d_gene: -; v_gene: TRBV5-5; CDR3aa: CASSPPGNSYEQYF; CDR3nt: TGTGCCAGCAGTCCCCCGGGGAACTCCTACGAGCAGTACTTC
abundance: -; j_gene: TRBJ2-5; d_gene: -; v_gene: TRBV7-2; CDR3aa: CASRELGRETQYF; CDR3nt: TGTGCCAGCAGGGAACTAGGGAGGGAGACCCAGTACTTC
abundance: -; j_gene: TRBJ1-2; d_gene: -; v_gene: TRBV25-1; CDR3aa: CASSEGYEGSYGYTF; CDR3nt: TGTGCCAGCAGTGAGGGGTACGAAGGGAGCTATGGCTACACCTTC
abundance: -; j_gene: TRBJ2-1; d_gene: TRBD2; v_gene: TRBV13; CDR3aa: CASSQYTRTSGRAGSSEQFF; CDR3nt: TGTGCCAGCAGCCAATACACCCGGACTAGCGGGAGGGCTGGCTCTAGTGAGCAGTTCTTC
abundance: -; j_gene: TRBJ2-3; d_gene: -; v_gene: TRBV3-1/TRBV3-2; CDR3aa: CASSQLSTDTQYF; CDR3nt: TGTGCCAGCAGCCAACTTAGCACAGATACGCAGTATTTT
abundance: -; j_gene: TRBJ1-1; d_gene: TRBD1; v_gene: TRBV19; CDR3aa: CASSPGGVGNTEAFF; CDR3nt: TGTGCCAGTAGTCCAGGGGGCGTTGGGAACACTGAAGCTTTCTTT
abundance: -; j_gene: TRBJ2-2; d_gene: -; v_gene: TRBV11-2; CDR3aa: CASSPTNTGELFF; CDR3nt: TGTGCCAGCAGCCCAACTAACACCGGGGAGCTGTTTTTT
abundance: -; j_gene: TRBJ1-2; d_gene: -; v_gene: TRBV7-9; CDR3aa: CASSLASREDYGYTF; CDR3nt: TGTGCCAGCAGCTTAGCTTCCAGGGAGGACTATGGCTACACCTTC
abundance: -; j_gene: TRBJ2-7; d_gene: TRBD1; v_gene: TRBV7-2; CDR3aa: CASSSDRGAAPPYEQYF; CDR3nt: TGTGCCAGCAGCTCGGACAGGGGGGCTGCCCCCCCCTACGAGCAGTACTTC
abundance: -; j_gene: TRBJ1-2; d_gene: -; v_gene: TRBV3-1/TRBV3-2; CDR3aa: CASSQAGGYTF; CDR3nt: TGTGCCAGCAGCCAAGCTGGTGGCTACACCTTC
abundance: -; j_gene: TRBJ2-1; d_gene: -; v_gene: TRBV5-1; CDR3aa: CASSYLGTEQFF; CDR3nt: TGCGCCAGCAGCTACCTCGGCACTGAGCAGTTCTTC
abundance: -; j_gene: TRBJ1-5; d_gene: -; v_gene: TRBV5-5; CDR3aa: CASSLDRPYSNQPQHF; CDR3nt: TGTGCCAGCAGCTTGGACAGACCCTATAGCAATCAGCCCCAGCATTTT
abundance: once; j_gene: TRBJ1-2; d_gene: TRBD1; v_gene: TRBV5-5; CDR3aa: CASSLEGTGIYGYTF; CDR3nt: TGTGCCAGCAGCTTGGAAGGGACAGGGATCTATGGCTACACCTTC
abundance: -; j_gene: TRBJ2-7; d_gene: -; v_gene: TRBV6-5; CDR3aa: CASSSSSVEQYF; CDR3nt: TGTGCCAGCAGTTCTTCCTCCGTCGAGCAGTACTTC
abundance: -; j_gene: TRBJ2-7; d_gene: TRBD2; v_gene: TRBV6-1; CDR3aa: CASSEAVYSGINEQYF; CDR3nt: TGTGCCAGCAGTGAAGCGGTTTATAGCGGGATCAACGAGCAGTACTTC
abundance: -; j_gene: TRBJ2-3; d_gene: TRBD2; v_gene: TRBV9; CDR3aa: CASSAGLAVTDTQYF; CDR3nt: TGTGCCAGCAGCGCGGGACTAGCGGTAACAGATACGCAGTATTTT
abundance: -; j_gene: TRBJ2-6; d_gene: -; v_gene: TRBV2; CDR3aa: CASSLGVGANVLTF; CDR3nt: TGTGCCAGCAGCCTTGGGGTTGGGGCCAACGTCCTGACTTTC
abundance: once; j_gene: TRBJ1-1; d_gene: -; v_gene: TRBV6-5; CDR3aa: CASSYEADTEAFF; CDR3nt: TGTGCCAGCAGTTACGAGGCTGACACTGAAGCTTTCTTT
abundance: -; j_gene: TRBJ2-3; d_gene: -; v_gene: TRBV9; CDR3aa: CASSVAAVDTQYF; CDR3nt: TGTGCCAGCAGCGTAGCTGCGGTAGATACGCAGTATTTT
abundance: -; j_gene: TRBJ2-3; d_gene: -; v_gene: TRBV9; CDR3aa: CASSVEAGSSTDTQYF; CDR3nt: TGTGCCAGCAGCGTAGAGGCGGGGTCTAGCACAGATACGCAGTATTTT
abundance: -; j_gene: TRBJ2-1; d_gene: TRBD1; v_gene: TRBV5-1; CDR3aa: CASRSWDRNEQFF; CDR3nt: TGCGCCAGCAGGTCCTGGGACAGAAATGAGCAGTTCTTC
abundance: -; j_gene: TRBJ1-1; d_gene: -; v_gene: TRBV5-6; CDR3aa: CASSFTMNTEAFF; CDR3nt: TGTGCCAGCAGCTTTACCATGAACACTGAAGCTTTCTTT
abundance: -; j_gene: TRBJ2-1; d_gene: TRBD1; v_gene: TRBV14; CDR3aa: CASSQERTGKQFF; CDR3nt: TGTGCCAGCAGCCAAGAACGGACAGGGAAGCAGTTCTTC
abundance: -; j_gene: TRBJ2-2; d_gene: -; v_gene: TRBV23-1; CDR3aa: CASSRRELFF; CDR3nt: TGCGCCAGCAGTCGACGGGAGCTGTTTTTT
abundance: -; j_gene: TRBJ2-7; d_gene: -; v_gene: TRBV18; CDR3aa: CASSPQITPGTEQYF; CDR3nt: TGTGCCAGCTCCCCGCAGATAACCCCAGGGACCGAGCAGTACTTC
abundance: -; j_gene: TRBJ2-7; d_gene: -; v_gene: TRBV6-2/TRBV6-3; CDR3aa: CASSYSGLRYEQYF; CDR3nt: TGTGCCAGCAGTTACTCGGGACTCCGCTACGAGCAGTACTTC
abundance: -; j_gene: TRBJ2-7; d_gene: TRBD1; v_gene: TRBV27; CDR3aa: CASSMNRDSSYEQYF; CDR3nt: TGTGCCAGCAGTATGAACCGGGACAGCTCCTACGAGCAGTACTTC
abundance: -; j_gene: TRBJ2-1; d_gene: TRBD2; v_gene: TRBV6-5; CDR3aa: CASSRGLETHEQFF; CDR3nt: TGTGCCAGCAGTCGGGGACTAGAAACTCATGAGCAGTTCTTC
abundance: -; j_gene: TRBJ2-1; d_gene: -; v_gene: TRBV7-9; CDR3aa: CASSVQVPGNEQFF; CDR3nt: TGTGCCAGCAGCGTACAGGTCCCTGGGAATGAGCAGTTCTTC
abundance: -; j_gene: TRBJ2-1; d_gene: TRBD2; v_gene: TRBV7-9; CDR3aa: CASSSGTSVDEQFF; CDR3nt: TGTGCCAGCAGCTCCGGGACTAGCGTAGATGAGCAGTTCTTC
abundance: few; j_gene: TRBJ1-6; d_gene: -; v_gene: TRBV6-2/TRBV6-3; CDR3aa: CASSYGRGWNSPLHF; CDR3nt: TGTGCCAGCAGTTACGGCAGAGGTTGGAATTCACCCCTCCACTTT
abundance: -; j_gene: TRBJ2-2; d_gene: TRBD2; v_gene: TRBV5-5; CDR3aa: CASLPRRTSIAGELFF; CDR3nt: TGTGCCAGCCTCCCCCGTAGGACTAGCATAGCCGGGGAGCTGTTTTTT
abundance: once; j_gene: TRBJ2-1; d_gene: TRBD1; v_gene: TRBV25-1; CDR3aa: CASSAYRDRGHEQFF; CDR3nt: TGTGCCAGCAGTGCTTACCGGGACAGGGGACATGAGCAGTTCTTC
abundance: -; j_gene: TRBJ1-6; d_gene: -; v_gene: TRBV18; CDR3aa: CASSPTDNNSPLHF; CDR3nt: TGTGCCAGCTCACCGACTGATAATAATTCACCCCTCCACTTT
abundance: -; j_gene: TRBJ2-3; d_gene: TRBD1; v_gene: TRBV6-2/TRBV6-3; CDR3aa: CASSYTGQGRTDTQYF; CDR3nt: TGTGCCAGCAGTTACACCGGACAGGGGCGGACAGATACGCAGTATTTT
abundance: -; j_gene: TRBJ2-1; d_gene: TRBD2; v_gene: TRBV5-1; CDR3aa: CASSRGLAGSSYNEQFF; CDR3nt: TGCGCCAGCAGCCGGGGACTAGCGGGAAGCTCCTACAATGAGCAGTTCTTC
abundance: -; j_gene: TRBJ1-5; d_gene: -; v_gene: TRBV4-1; CDR3aa: CASSPTTGPRQPQHF; CDR3nt: TGCGCCAGCAGCCCAACCACAGGGCCGCGGCAGCCCCAGCATTTT
abundance: -; j_gene: TRBJ2-7; d_gene: -; v_gene: TRBV2; CDR3aa: CASSRQRGPYEQYF; CDR3nt: TGTGCCAGCAGCCGACAGAGGGGCCCCTACGAGCAGTACTTC
abundance: -; j_gene: TRBJ2-3; d_gene: -; v_gene: TRBV4-2; CDR3aa: CASSQEGRTPSTDTQYF; CDR3nt: TGTGCCAGCAGCCAAGAGGGCAGGACCCCTAGCACAGATACGCAGTATTTT
abundance: -; j_gene: TRBJ2-3; d_gene: -; v_gene: TRBV28; CDR3aa: CASSSQGPTDTQYF; CDR3nt: TGTGCCAGCAGTTCCCAAGGACCTACGGATACGCAGTATTTT
abundance: -; j_gene: TRBJ2-7; d_gene: TRBD2; v_gene: TRBV30; CDR3aa: CAWSDGRRYEQYF; CDR3nt: TGTGCCTGGAGTGACGGGAGGCGTTACGAGCAGTACTTC
abundance: -; j_gene: TRBJ2-2; d_gene: TRBD2; v_gene: TRBV5-1; CDR3aa: CASSLLGLAGVGTGELFF; CDR3nt: TGCGCCAGCAGCTTACTTGGACTAGCGGGAGTGGGCACCGGGGAGCTGTTTTTT
abundance: few; j_gene: TRBJ2-2; d_gene: TRBD1; v_gene: TRBV5-1; CDR3aa: CASSLQGAVGELFF; CDR3nt: TGCGCCAGCAGCTTACAGGGGGCGGTCGGGGAGCTGTTTTTT
abundance: once; j_gene: TRBJ2-3; d_gene: TRBD2; v_gene: TRBV28; CDR3aa: CASSLFGPGGTDTQYF; CDR3nt: TGTGCCAGCAGTTTATTTGGTCCGGGAGGAACAGATACGCAGTATTTT
abundance: few; j_gene: TRBJ1-1; d_gene: -; v_gene: TRBV4-2; CDR3aa: CASRQVPTGNTEAFF; CDR3nt: TGTGCCAGCAGACAGGTTCCCACTGGGAACACTGAAGCTTTCTTT
abundance: -; j_gene: TRBJ2-5; d_gene: -; v_gene: TRBV15; CDR3aa: CATSREDVSVTQETQYF; CDR3nt: TGTGCCACCAGCAGAGAAGACGTAAGTGTGACTCAAGAGACCCAGTACTTC
abundance: -; j_gene: TRBJ1-4; d_gene: -; v_gene: TRBV7-9; CDR3aa: CASSSEGSHEKLFF; CDR3nt: TGTGCCAGCAGCTCAGAAGGGAGTCATGAAAAACTGTTTTTT
abundance: -; j_gene: TRBJ2-5; d_gene: -; v_gene: TRBV13; CDR3aa: CASSLMGETQYF; CDR3nt: TGTGCCAGCAGCTTAATGGGGGAGACCCAGTACTTC
abundance: -; j_gene: TRBJ2-2; d_gene: -; v_gene: TRBV5-5; CDR3aa: CASSLSVAGYTGELFF; CDR3nt: TGTGCCAGCAGCTTGTCCGTTGCAGGGTACACCGGGGAGCTGTTTTTT